Each of the 30 T cell receptor beta chains below was sequenced from the same sample in a study of shared clonotypes between healthy human individuals. Naive CD8 cells lacked CD45RO, underwent positive selection for CCR7 and left out terminally differentiated effector memory CD45RA+ cells. Generated by immunoSEQ multiplex PCR, the TCRdb table keeps only in-frame clones and is missing some. This table has about 2 million clones, 85% to 95% appearing once. Material for sequencing was naive CD8+ T cells sorted from blood. These TCRs come from a young man in good health.

The V and J genes are TRBV19 and TRBJ2-3, with 15 bases matching TRBD2. With 5 bases clipped from V and 2 bases from J, the junction kept 5 bases outside the gene matches. This CDR3 spans 17 amino acids. Germline V lookup: CDR1 LNHDA, CDR2 SQIVND (reference sequence). The CDR3: CASSWGLAGGFTDTQYF. The CDR3, as DNA: TGTGCCAGTAGTTGGGGACTAGCGGGAGGTTTCACAGATACGCAGTATTTT.

The chain joins TRBV6-4 to TRBJ2-3; a weak D match, TRBD2 (6 bases). Trimming took off 7 bases at V and 4 bases at J, with 18 bases between the two ends. CDR3 length: 15 amino acids. Germline-derived CDR1 and CDR2 are MRHNA and SNTAGT. CDR3 region: CASTLTIGRPDTQYF. The CDR3, as DNA: TGTGCCAGCACCTTGACCATCGGGAGACCAGATACGCAGTATTTT.

V and J are TRBV5-4 and TRBJ1-2; a possible D gene is TRBD1 (6 bases). V lost 6 bases, J lost 8 bases, and 17 bases lay in between. CDR3 length: 13 residues. Germline assignment: CDR1 SGHNT and CDR2 YYREEE (reference sequence). The CDR3 reads CASTTGDILGYTF. In DNA, the CDR3 is TGTGCCAGCACAACCGGGGACATTCTCGGCTACACCTTC.

This chain connects TRBV4-3 to TRBJ2-3; 7 bases align to TRBD1. The CDR3 is 18 amino acids. CDR1 LGHNA and CDR2 YSLEER come from the germline V gene. With 1 base clipped from V and 0 bases from J, the junction kept 10 bases outside the gene matches. The CDR3 DNA reads as TGCGCCAGCAGCCAAGGCATTGGGACAGCCCCTAGCACAGATACGCAGTATTTT. This codes for CASSQGIGTAPSTDTQYF.

The CDR3 loop reads CASSVAVVTSSMNEQFF. CDR3 DNA: TGTGCCAGCAGCGTAGCTGTTGTTACTAGCTCTATGAATGAGCAGTTCTTC. The V gene is TRBV9, the J gene TRBJ2-1; weak D call: TRBD2 (6 bases). CDR1 is SGDLS and CDR2 is YYNGEE in the germline V gene. The CDR3 spans 17 residues. Between the trimmed V and J ends, which lost 0 bases and 7 bases, there was a span of 20 bases.

On this clone itself: The sample has other DNA sequences that encode this CDR3 too. The rearrangement joins TRBV25-1 to TRBJ2-5; a possible D gene is TRBD1 (5 bases). Germline-derived CDR1 and CDR2 are MGHDK and SYGVNS. Trimming pared 2 bases from V and 3 bases from J, leaving 7 bases between. This CDR3 contains 13 residues. CDR3 DNA sequence: TGTGCCAGCAGTGAAGGGGCGGAAGAGACCCAGTACTTC. Protein sequence: CASSEGAEETQYF. The full variable domain, its missing parts supplied by reference TRBV25-1 and TRBJ2-5, is EADIYQTPRYLVIGTGKKITLECSQTMGHDKMYWYQQDPGMELHLIHYSYGVNSTEKGDLSSESTVSRIRTEHFPLTLESARPSHTSQYLCASSEGAEETQYFGPGTRLLVL.

V usage is TRBV7-9 and J usage is TRBJ2-3; D perhaps matches TRBD2 (5 bases). Per the germline V gene, CDR1 is SEHNR and CDR2 is FQNEAQ (reference sequence). V gave up 5 bases and J gave up 4 bases, with 16 bases separating them. The CDR3 has 15 amino acids. Here the CDR3 DNA reads TGTGCCAGCAGCCCTGGTACTAGTGAGGCAGATACGCAGTATTTT. Its protein product is CASSPGTSEADTQYF.

This clone has just one count. The chain uses TRBV6-5 and TRBJ1-5, with no clear D. The V end was cut by 6 bases, the J end by 6 bases, with 9 bases between. From germline, CDR1 is MNHEY and CDR2 SVGAGI. This CDR3 comprises 12 residues. In DNA, the CDR3 is TGTGCCAGCAGCCCCAGCTTTCAGCCCCAGCATTTT. Amino acid sequence: CASSPSFQPQHF.

The rearrangement joins TRBV28 to TRBJ1-5, with TRBD1 matching 8 bases. Trimming removed 2 bases from V and 2 bases from J; junction bases left unmatched: 5. Germline CDR1 reads MDHEN; CDR2 reads SYDVKM. This CDR3 has 16 amino acids. The CDR3 DNA follows: TGTGCCAGCAGTTTAGGACAGGGTTCAGGCAATCAGCCCCAGCATTTT. It yields the protein CASSLGQGSGNQPQHF.

This rearrangement joins TRBV15 to TRBJ2-7; a weak D match, TRBD2 (5 bases). The CDR3 spans 16 residues. Germline loops: CDR1 LNHNV, CDR2 YYDKDF (reference sequence). Between the trimmed V and J ends, which lost 3 bases and 3 bases, there was a span of 18 bases. CDR3 in DNA: TGTGCCACCAGCAGTTCCCTCGGGGTAGGATTCTACGAGCAGTACTTC. It codes for CATSSSLGVGFYEQYF.

This CDR3 is CASSSDRTGGIDTQYF. The CDR3 nucleotides are TGTGCCAGCAGCTCGGACCGGACAGGGGGTATAGATACGCAGTATTTT. J is TRBJ2-3 and V is TRBV13; 10 positions agree with TRBD1. The germline gives CDR1 PRHDT, CDR2 FYEKMQ (reference sequence). Trimming at V came to 4 bases and at J to 5 bases, leaving 9 bases not matched to a gene. This CDR3 has 16 residues.

The V and J genes are TRBV11-2 and TRBJ2-5, with D perhaps matching TRBD2 (5 bases). The CDR3 totals 15 residues. Trimming shortened V by 2 bases and J by 4 bases, and 14 bases separated the two germline ends. Germline values: CDR1 SGHAT, CDR2 FQNNGV. In nucleotides, the CDR3 is TGTGCCAGCAGCTTAAGCTGGGAGTGGAGAGAGACCCAGTACTTC. Its protein product is CASSLSWEWRETQYF.

In the case of this clone: Other DNA sequences within the sample encode an identical CDR3. The chain couples TRBV9 to TRBJ2-1; 8 positions agree with TRBD1. V shed 0 bases and J 3 bases; nucleotides not matched to a gene: 2. The germline gives CDR1 SGDLS, CDR2 YYNGEE. CDR3 length: 15 amino acids. CDR3 coding DNA: TGTGCCAGCAGCGTAGACGGACAGGGCTACAATGAGCAGTTCTTC. This codes for CASSVDGQGYNEQFF. The full variable domain, its missing parts supplied by reference TRBV9 and TRBJ2-1, is DSGVTQTPKHLITATGQRVTLRCSPRSGDLSVYWYQQSLDQGLQFLIQYYNGEERAKGNILERFSAQQFPDLHSELNLSSLELGDSALYFCASSVDGQGYNEQFFGPGTRLTVL.

This sequence joins TRBV28 and TRBJ2-5; TRBD1 might be the D (7 bases). The germline V and J ends were trimmed by 4 bases and 4 bases, with 16 bases remaining between them. The CDR3 covers 15 residues. CDR1 is MDHEN, CDR2 SYDVKM, per germline. CDR3 bases: TGTGCCAGCAGTTACTCAGGGGGGCCGGGAGAGACCCAGTACTTC. The encoded protein is CASSYSGGPGETQYF.

The chain recombines TRBV7-8 with TRBJ2-5; 9 nucleotides agree with TRBD1. Trimming removed 5 bases from V and 2 bases from J; junction bases left unmatched: 9. This CDR3 comprises 16 residues. Germline assignment: CDR1 SGHVS and CDR2 FQNEAQ. This CDR3 is CASSTSGTGKQETQYF. The CDR3 nucleotides are TGTGCCAGCAGCACATCCGGGACAGGGAAACAAGAGACCCAGTACTTC.

The chain recombines TRBV13 with TRBJ2-7; D is uncertain. Germline assignment: CDR1 PRHDT and CDR2 FYEKMQ (reference sequence). V dropped 4 bases and J dropped 5 bases, with 6 bases sitting between them. This CDR3 contains 11 residues. The CDR3 region has the DNA TGTGCCAGCAGCTACAACCACGAGCAGTACTTC. Protein product: CASSYNHEQYF.

The CDR3 protein is CASSENIGTGDYGYTF. As DNA, the CDR3 is TGTGCCAGCAGTGAAAACATTGGGACAGGGGATTATGGCTACACCTTC. The genes are TRBV2 and TRBJ1-2, with 10 positions matching TRBD1. Per the germline V gene, CDR1 is SNHLY and CDR2 is FYNNEI. V shed 2 bases, J shed 5 bases, and the junction held 8 bases outside the gene matches. The CDR3 contains 16 residues.

V gene TRBV30 combines with J gene TRBJ1-5; D call uncertain. Deletions cut 4 bases from V and 1 base from J, with 11 bases between. Germline V gene lookup returns CDR1 GTSNPN and CDR2 SVGIG (reference sequence). The CDR3 consists of 14 residues. Here the CDR3 reads CAWTETTSNQPQHF. The CDR3, as DNA: TGTGCCTGGACGGAGACAACGAGCAATCAGCCCCAGCATTTT.

A remark on this clone: Other nucleotide sequences in the sample specify the same CDR3. This chain links TRBV29-1 with TRBJ2-7; D may be TRBD1 (5 bases). This CDR3 has 12 residues. Deletions cut 2 bases from V and 2 bases from J, with 7 bases between. In germline, CDR1 is SQVTM, CDR2 ANQGSEA. The CDR3 reads CSVETGAYEQYF. The DNA of the CDR3 is TGCAGCGTTGAAACAGGAGCCTACGAGCAGTACTTC.

The V gene is TRBV4-3, the J gene TRBJ2-1, with 11 bases that match TRBD2. CDR1 is LGHNA, CDR2 YSLEER, per germline. V gave up 3 bases and J gave up 10 bases; unmatched junction bases: 8. This CDR3 is built from 15 residues. CDR3 sequence: CASSHRLAGNWEQFF. In DNA form, the CDR3 reads TGCGCCAGCAGCCACCGACTAGCGGGGAACTGGGAGCAGTTCTTC.

CDR3 loop: CASSLVGGLNTDTQYF. CDR3 nucleotide sequence: TGTGCCAGCAGCTTAGTGGGCGGGCTAAACACAGATACGCAGTATTTT. The rearrangement links TRBV11-2 to TRBJ2-3; a weak D match, TRBD2 (5 bases). The CDR3 runs to 16 residues. The V gene lost 1 base and the J gene lost 2 bases, with 13 bases spanning the gap. Germline-derived CDR1 and CDR2 are SGHAT and FQNNGV.

The chain combines TRBV28 with TRBJ2-7; 7 bases map to TRBD1. The ends lost 3 bases at V and 3 bases at J; junction bases unmatched: 8. Germline lookup yields CDR1 MDHEN and CDR2 SYDVKM. This CDR3 contains 15 residues. DNA for the CDR3: TGTGCCAGCAGTTTCCCCAGACAGGGTTTCTACGAGCAGTACTTC. It is translated as CASSFPRQGFYEQYF.

The chain links TRBV9 to TRBJ1-2, with D unresolved. This CDR3 has 12 amino acids. Germline values: CDR1 SGDLS, CDR2 YYNGEE. V was clipped by 4 bases and J by 8 bases, with 12 bases between them. In DNA form, the CDR3 reads TGTGCCAGCAGCCCCCCTCGGGAAGGCTACACCTTC. It codes for CASSPPREGYTF.

The chain joins TRBV9 to TRBJ2-7, with D possibly TRBD2 on 6 matching bases. With 9 bases removed from V and 2 bases from J, the gap between germline ends came to 15 bases. Germline assignment: CDR1 SGDLS and CDR2 YYNGEE. There are 13 residues in the CDR3. The CDR3 nucleotides are TGTGCCACCCTGACTAGTCGACCCTACGAGCAGTACTTC. As protein: CATLTSRPYEQYF.

This sequence joins TRBV5-1 and TRBJ2-1; 11 bases agree with TRBD2. Unmatched junction bases numbered 8, after V lost 0 bases and J lost 3 bases. CDR3 length: 18 residues. Germline lookup yields CDR1 SGHRS and CDR2 YFSETQ. CDR3: CASSLDIGTSGFYNEQFF. The CDR3 DNA follows: TGCGCCAGCAGCTTGGATATCGGGACTAGCGGATTCTACAATGAGCAGTTCTTC.

The chain recombines TRBV5-5 with TRBJ1-2; 11 positions agree with TRBD1. The V gene's germline CDR1 is SGHKS and CDR2 YYEKEE (reference sequence). The V gene end was trimmed by 3 bases and the J gene end by 4 bases; junction bases not matched to a gene: 5. The CDR3 runs to 15 residues. This CDR3 is CASSWTGGVSYGYTF. CDR3 bases: TGTGCCAGCAGCTGGACAGGGGGCGTAAGCTATGGCTACACCTTC.

The V gene is TRBV4-1, the J gene TRBJ1-6, with 9 nucleotides matching TRBD1. In germline, CDR1 is MGHRA, CDR2 YSYEKL. V lost 4 bases, J lost 8 bases, and 9 bases stayed unmatched. The CDR3 is 16 amino acids. The CDR3 reads CASSRIVRDRDSPLHF. Here the CDR3 DNA reads TGCGCCAGCAGCCGGATAGTCCGGGACAGGGATTCACCCCTCCACTTT.

This clone has only one observation. The chain employs TRBV28 and TRBJ1-2; 8 bases are shared with TRBD1. V lost 4 bases to trimming and J lost 8 bases; unmatched junction nucleotides: 9. The CDR3 has 14 amino acids. The germline V gene has CDR1 MDHEN and CDR2 SYDVKM. The CDR3 nucleotides read TGTGCCAGCAGTTATAAGACAGGGGTGTGGGGCTACACCTTC. It encodes CASSYKTGVWGYTF.

The chain employs TRBV2 and TRBJ1-2; 7 nucleotides match TRBD1. The CDR3 is 17 residues long. Germline-derived CDR1 and CDR2 are SNHLY and FYNNEI. The V and J ends lost 3 bases and 4 bases, in that order; junction bases with no gene match: 14. The CDR3 nucleotides are TGTGCCAGCAGTGAGGCCGTTGGGACAGCGATCCCCTATGGCTACACCTTC. Translating it yields CASSEAVGTAIPYGYTF.

The CDR3 sequence is CASSPRQGLTTDTQYF. The CDR3 coding sequence is TGTGCCAGCAGCCCGCGACAGGGGCTAACCACAGATACGCAGTATTTT. The rearrangement links TRBV11-2 to TRBJ2-3, with 8 bases lining up with TRBD1. The V gene end was trimmed by 5 bases and the J gene end by 2 bases; junction bases not matched to a gene: 9. Germline CDR1 SGHAT, CDR2 FQNNGV. The CDR3 contains 16 residues.